Below, 20 T cell receptor beta chains from the same sample are listed, as sequenced in a study of blood T cell repertoires in COVID-19. Only in-frame clones appear in the TCRdb table, and some are missing; sequencing was by immunoSEQ multiplex PCR. The table includes 150,000 to 160,000 clones, 70% to 85% detected once. The material sequenced was peripheral blood. The receptor source for this set is a woman between 45 and 60 years old with acute or convalescent COVID-19.

This rearrangement joins TRBV7-2 to TRBJ1-5; no clear D gene. CDR3 length: 13 residues. Germline assignment: CDR1 SGHTA and CDR2 FQGNSA. V lost 1 base to trimming and J lost 7 bases, with 8 bases between them. The CDR3 spells CASSLGARQPQHF. Here the CDR3 DNA reads TGTGCCAGCAGCTTAGGGGCGCGACAGCCCCAGCATTTT.

This chain links TRBV24-1 with TRBJ2-7; maybe TRBD1 (6 bases). Trimming removed 5 bases at V and 7 bases at J, with 14 bases between. Germline V CDR1 and CDR2: KGHDR, SFDVKD. This CDR3 has 13 amino acids. The CDR3 loop is CATSGSQGGEQYF. The DNA of the CDR3 is TGTGCCACCAGTGGCTCACAGGGTGGGGAGCAGTACTTC.

This chain joins TRBV9 and TRBJ1-6, with 7 positions matching TRBD1. The V gene's germline CDR1 is SGDLS and CDR2 YYNGEE. The CDR3 consists of 14 residues. The ends lost 2 bases at V and 8 bases at J; junction bases unmatched: 4. CDR3 in amino acids: CASSVNRGDSPLHF. CDR3 DNA sequence: TGTGCCAGCAGCGTGAACAGGGGAGATTCACCCCTCCACTTT.

A single count supports this clone. This chain uses TRBV18 with TRBJ1-2; no firm D call. The CDR3 is 16 residues long. V lost 8 bases to trimming and J lost 1 base, with 20 bases between them. Germline-derived CDR1 and CDR2 are KGHSH and LQKENI. The CDR3 loop is CASTAGGQPLNYGYTF. CDR3 in DNA: TGTGCCAGCACCGCGGGAGGGCAACCACTTAACTATGGCTACACCTTC.

The J gene is TRBJ2-1, the V gene TRBV7-8; 7 positions agree with TRBD1. The V gene's germline CDR1 is SGHVS and CDR2 FQNEAQ. V shed 4 bases and J 13 bases; nucleotides not matched to a gene: 10. The CDR3 length is 13 residues. The CDR3 bases are TGTGCCAGCAGCTCCAGACAGGGACCGGTCCAGTTCTTC. Translating it yields CASSSRQGPVQFF.

The chain links TRBV5-1 to TRBJ2-3; D may be TRBD2 (6 bases). Germline CDR1 reads SGHRS; CDR2 reads YFSETQ. The CDR3 is 14 residues long. Trimming removed 8 bases from V and 2 bases from J, with 15 bases in between. In nucleotides, the CDR3 is TGCGCCAGTTCTAGCGCGCGGTTCACAGATACGCAGTATTTT. Translated: CASSSARFTDTQYF.

This clone was counted a few times. This chain joins TRBV7-2 and TRBJ2-2, with 8 bases fitting TRBD2. The CDR3 has 15 amino acids. The J segment lost 7 bases and the V segment lost 5 bases, leaving 9 bases of the junction unmatched. Germline-derived CDR1 and CDR2 are SGHTA and FQGNSA. The CDR3 bases are TGTGCCAGCAGCGCCCGAGCGGGAGCGGTCGGGGAGCTGTTTTTT. This translates into CASSARAGAVGELFF.

V gene TRBV12-3 or TRBV12-4 combines with J gene TRBJ2-7; D unclear. V lost 6 bases to trimming and J lost 1 base, with 10 bases between them. This CDR3 has 13 amino acids. The CDR3 reads CASRPDTSYEQYF. Here the CDR3 DNA reads TGTGCCAGCAGGCCAGACACTTCCTACGAGCAGTACTTC.

The chain combines TRBV28 with TRBJ1-2; 8 nucleotides match TRBD1. The length of the CDR3 is 14 residues. The V and J ends lost 3 bases and 4 bases, in that order; junction bases with no gene match: 4. Germline assignment: CDR1 MDHEN and CDR2 SYDVKM. This chain's CDR3 is CASSFTTGVYGYTF. The CDR3 DNA is TGTGCCAGCAGTTTTACGACAGGGGTCTATGGCTACACCTTC.

This clone was seen only a few times. The V gene is TRBV9, the J gene TRBJ1-2; D possibly corresponds to TRBD1 (5 bases). V was cut by 0 bases and J by 5 bases, with 14 bases left in between. Germline values: CDR1 SGDLS, CDR2 YYNGEE. The CDR3 length is 15 residues. DNA of the CDR3: TGTGCCAGCAGCGTAGCTTCGGTGACAGTGTATGGCTACACCTTC. Its protein product is CASSVASVTVYGYTF.

The chain combines TRBV4-2 with TRBJ2-3; 9 bases match TRBD2. From germline, CDR1 is LGHNA and CDR2 YNFKEQ. Germline trimming cut 0 bases from V and 2 bases from J; bases unmatched to any gene: 3. The CDR3 is 16 residues long. The CDR3 nucleotides are TGTGCCAGCAGCCAAGAGCGGGGGGGCGCCACAGATACGCAGTATTTT. Its translation: CASSQERGGATDTQYF.

The chain uses TRBV7-8 and TRBJ1-2; 7 nucleotides match TRBD1. Germline trimming cut 5 bases from V and 3 bases from J; bases unmatched to any gene: 9. Germline loops: CDR1 SGHVS, CDR2 FQNEAQ. This CDR3 contains 15 residues. The CDR3 nucleotides read TGTGCCAGCAGCCCCAGACCCGACAGGGACTATGGCTACACCTTC. This translates into CASSPRPDRDYGYTF.

The chain recombines TRBV15 with TRBJ2-7; D possibly corresponds to TRBD2 (6 bases). CDR1 LNHNV and CDR2 YYDKDF come from the germline V gene (reference sequence). Trimming left V 0 bases short and J 6 bases short, with 18 bases between. CDR3 length equals 16 residues. The CDR3 DNA follows: TGTGCCACCAGCAGAGATAAGGCTACACTAGCTCGCGAGCAGTACTTC. Translated: CATSRDKATLAREQYF.

The chain employs TRBV10-3 and TRBJ1-5, with TRBD1 matching 12 bases. Germline V gene data show CDR1 as ENHRY and CDR2 as SYGVKD. Germline trimming cut 4 bases from V and 2 bases from J; bases unmatched to any gene: 9. The CDR3 sequence is 18 residues long. CDR3 bases: TGTGCCATCAGTGGGGGCCCGGGACAGGGGGCCGGCAATCAGCCCCAGCATTTT. Encoded protein: CAISGGPGQGAGNQPQHF.

The genes are TRBV4-3 and TRBJ1-4, with D hard to call. Germline CDR1 LGHNA, CDR2 YSLEER. The CDR3 is 15 residues long. The V end lost 0 bases, the J end lost 5 bases, and 10 bases lay between the germline ends. The CDR3 region is CASSQDGRKNEKLFF. CDR3 in DNA: TGCGCCAGCAGCCAAGATGGCAGGAAAAATGAAAAACTGTTTTTT.

This clone was observed a few times. V gene TRBV6-5 combines with J gene TRBJ1-1; D remains ambiguous. The V end lost 7 bases, the J end lost 0 bases, and 12 bases lay between the germline ends. Germline CDR1 MNHEY, CDR2 SVGAGI. The CDR3 consists of 14 residues. The DNA of the CDR3 is TGTGCCAGCACCCGAGCCGGTATGAACACTGAAGCTTTCTTT. Translated: CASTRAGMNTEAFF.

This chain joins TRBV10-3 and TRBJ2-2, with 9 bases lining up with TRBD1. Per the germline V gene, CDR1 is ENHRY and CDR2 is SYGVKD. CDR3 size: 15 residues. The trim removed 11 bases at V and 6 bases at J, leaving 13 bases unmatched. The CDR3 nucleotides read TGTGCCTCTATCCTCGGGGGACAGGGAGCCGGGGAGCTGTTTTTT. This encodes CASILGGQGAGELFF.

The CDR3 nucleotides read TGTGCCAGCAGCTTAGGGCTAGCGGCGTACAATGAGCAGTTCTTC. This sequence encodes CASSLGLAAYNEQFF. The chain couples TRBV7-3 to TRBJ2-1; TRBD2 agrees at 7 bases. In germline, CDR1 is SGHTA, CDR2 FQGTGA. V was clipped by 2 bases and J by 4 bases; unmatched bases: 5. This CDR3 is 15 amino acids long.

This rearrangement joins TRBV6-1 to TRBJ1-5; D gene uncertain. Germline V gene data show CDR1 as MNHNS and CDR2 as SASEGT. V was clipped by 2 bases and J by 6 bases, with 14 bases between them. The CDR3 has 15 amino acids. CDR3: CASSELVVGSQPQHF. In DNA form, the CDR3 reads TGTGCCAGCAGTGAACTGGTAGTAGGGAGTCAGCCCCAGCATTTT.

J is TRBJ1-5 and V is TRBV9; D perhaps matches TRBD1 (5 bases). The CDR3 runs 16 residues. From germline, CDR1 is SGDLS and CDR2 YYNGEE. V gave up 4 bases and J gave up 2 bases, with 16 bases separating them. CDR3 residues: CASSPGRGSGNQPQHF. CDR3 nucleotide sequence: TGTGCCAGCAGCCCCGGAAGGGGATCCGGCAATCAGCCCCAGCATTTT.